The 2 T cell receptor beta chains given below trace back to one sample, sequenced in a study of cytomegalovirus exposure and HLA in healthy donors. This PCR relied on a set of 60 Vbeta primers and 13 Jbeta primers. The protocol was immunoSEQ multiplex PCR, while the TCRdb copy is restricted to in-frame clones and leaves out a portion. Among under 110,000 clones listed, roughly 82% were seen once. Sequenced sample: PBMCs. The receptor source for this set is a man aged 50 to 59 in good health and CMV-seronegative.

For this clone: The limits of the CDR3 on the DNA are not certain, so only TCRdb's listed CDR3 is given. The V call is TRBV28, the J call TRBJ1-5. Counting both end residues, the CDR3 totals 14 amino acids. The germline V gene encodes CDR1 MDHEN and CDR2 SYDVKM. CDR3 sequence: CASSSSGGLQPQHF.

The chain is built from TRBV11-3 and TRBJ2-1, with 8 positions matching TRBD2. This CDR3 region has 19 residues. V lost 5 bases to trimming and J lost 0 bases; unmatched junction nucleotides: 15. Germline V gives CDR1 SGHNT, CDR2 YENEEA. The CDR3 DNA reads TGTGCCAGCAGCCTATCCTTCGCGGGGGGCCAGAGCTCCTACAATGAGCAGTTCTTC. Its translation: CASSLSFAGGQSSYNEQFF.